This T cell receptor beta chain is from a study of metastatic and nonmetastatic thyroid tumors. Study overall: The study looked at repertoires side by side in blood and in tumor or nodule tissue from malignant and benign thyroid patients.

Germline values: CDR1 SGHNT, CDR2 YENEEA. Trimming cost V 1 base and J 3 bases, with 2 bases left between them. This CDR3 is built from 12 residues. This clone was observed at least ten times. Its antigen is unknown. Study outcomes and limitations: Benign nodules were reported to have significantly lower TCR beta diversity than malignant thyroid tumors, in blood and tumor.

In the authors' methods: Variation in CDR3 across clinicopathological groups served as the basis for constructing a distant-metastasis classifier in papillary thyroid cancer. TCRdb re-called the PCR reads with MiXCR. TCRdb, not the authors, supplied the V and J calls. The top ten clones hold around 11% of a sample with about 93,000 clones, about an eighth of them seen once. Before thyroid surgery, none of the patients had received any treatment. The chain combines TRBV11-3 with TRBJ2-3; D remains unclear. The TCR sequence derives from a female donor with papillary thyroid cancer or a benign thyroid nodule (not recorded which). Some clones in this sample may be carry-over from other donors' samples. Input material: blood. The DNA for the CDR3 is TGTGCCAGCAGCTTAGGTACAGATACGCAGTATTTT. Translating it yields CASSLGTDTQYF.